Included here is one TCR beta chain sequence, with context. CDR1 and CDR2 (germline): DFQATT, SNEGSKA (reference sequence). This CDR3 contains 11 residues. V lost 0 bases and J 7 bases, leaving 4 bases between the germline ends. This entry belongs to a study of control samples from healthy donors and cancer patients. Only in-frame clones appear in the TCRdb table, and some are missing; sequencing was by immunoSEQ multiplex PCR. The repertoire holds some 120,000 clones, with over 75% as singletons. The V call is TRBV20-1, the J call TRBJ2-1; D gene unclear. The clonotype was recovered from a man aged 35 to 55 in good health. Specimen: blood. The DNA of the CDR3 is TGCAGTGCTAGAGATTGGAATGAGCAGTTCTTC. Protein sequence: CSARDWNEQFF.